This T cell receptor beta chain was identified during a study of blood T cell repertoires in COVID-19. Whole-study context: Nucleic acid was either cDNA or gDNA, and it came from T cells, B-cell-depleted T cells, or PBMCs.

How the authors handled the data: Scientists estimated how many nucleated cells there were by amplifying reference gene primers. Assay used: immunoSEQ multiplex PCR; TCRdb lists only in-frame clones, some missing. V and J calls plus clone size are reproduced from that table; the DNA served to infer D and trimming. The sample carries under 350,000 clones, more than 85% recorded once. Sequenced material: peripheral blood. The receptor was derived from a man in his forties with acute or convalescent COVID-19.

This chain's CDR3 is CASSFRDRAYSPLHF. CDR3 bases: TGTGCCAGCAGTTTCCGGGACAGGGCTTATTCACCCCTCCACTTT. This rearrangement joins TRBV27 to TRBJ1-6, with 9 bases fitting TRBD1. V lost 3 bases to trimming and J lost 8 bases; unmatched junction nucleotides: 5. The germline CDR1 and CDR2 sequences are MNHEY and SMNVEV (reference sequence). The CDR3 contains 15 residues.